The clone carrying this T cell receptor beta chain was detected only a few times. The CDR3 extends over 14 amino acids. Germline V lookup: CDR1 SGHNT, CDR2 YYREEE (reference sequence). Trimming removed 1 base from V and 1 base from J, with 9 bases in between. These data come from a study of CD8 T cells in Susac syndrome. Random hexamers were used to reverse transcribe 0.5 to 1 ug of RNA. A multiplex approach, immunoSEQ multiplex PCR, amplified TCR beta CDR3 across 54 Vbeta and 13 Jbeta. TCRdb reanalysed the immunoSEQ multiplex PCR reads using MiXCR and keeps one entry per CDR3 protein. The sample has about 180,000 distinct CDR3 sequences; around 94% are singletons. High-throughput TCR beta sequencing covered peripheral CD8+ and CD4+ T cells.

The rearrangement links TRBV5-4 to TRBJ2-7; the D gene is possibly TRBD1 (6 bases). The source of this sequence is a human donor with Susac syndrome. Sequencing used CD4+ T cells from PBMCs. In nucleotides, the CDR3 is TGTGCCAGCAGCTTGAGACAGGAATCCTACGAGCAGTACTTC. Its translation is CASSLRQESYEQYF.